This T cell receptor beta chain was recovered during a study of blood T cell repertoires in COVID-19 (dated by TCRdb to about 2020). About the study as a whole: The collaborator samples originated in the United States, Italy and Spain and spanned the acute and convalescent phases of COVID-19. Subjects who had been exposed to COVID-19, were actively infected with it, or had recovered from it provided the deeply sampled blood TCRbeta repertoires that made up the dataset. The repertoires were made available in a free public database intended to serve as a resource for research on the immune response to SARS-CoV-2. The prospective study material was composed of cDNA or gDNA derived from T cells, B-cell-depleted T cells, or PBMCs. A de-identified subject ID, COVID-19 status, age in years and sex were almost always included in the sample metadata. The samples were drawn from the first 160 participants of the ongoing ImmuneRACE study and from over 950 subjects provided by 6 global collaborators. Where available, HLA class I and class II types were obtained from metadata supplied by the sample provider rather than from assay-based typing.

About this clone: Its antigen is not yet known. One base away there is no much larger clone; base qualities are not given.

Summary of the overall study and its limitations: The quantity of clinical and demographic metadata differed by source and by participant and was supplied without curation.

The collaborating institutions used their own protocols to collect whole blood in K2EDTA tubes. Collaborator samples were shipped for TCRbeta analysis as frozen whole blood, isolated PBMCs, or DNA extracted from either sample type. TCRbeta CDR3 regions were amplified from genomic DNA by means of the immunoSEQ Assay, a bias-controlled multiplex PCR. On the authors' methods: Nucleated cell counts per sample were estimated from amplification of reference gene primers within the assay. To quantify the absolute abundance of each unique TCRbeta CDR3 rearrangement, sequence reads were collapsed and filtered. For each sample, productive Simpson clonality was calculated as the square root of Simpson's diversity index across productive rearrangements. TCRdb took this table from immuneACCESS and kept in-frame rearrangements with V and J called. Such tables lack part of the clones; where checked against another copy, unresolved V genes explain under half of the gap, and the rest is unexplained. V and J calls and clone size follow that table, whereas D and trimming were derived from the DNA. The sample has about 120,000 clones on record, around nine tenths of them singletons. The ten largest clonotypes hold 1% to 1.5% of the sample.

V is pruned by 0 bases and J by 7 bases, leaving 2 bases of the junction without a gene match. The germline V gene (reference sequence) provides CDR1 SGHNT and CDR2 YYREEE. The CDR3 measures 15 amino acids from cysteine to phenylalanine. Only CDR3 DNA remains: 45 bases, in frame from the first base. The sequence was collected from a woman of 80 years or more with acute or convalescent COVID-19. The material sequenced was peripheral blood. The sequence joins TRBV5-4 to TRBJ1-6, with 9 middle bases fitting TRBD1. The bases are TGTGCCAGCAGCTTGGGGGACAGGGACAATTCACCCCTCCACTTT. This translates into CASSLGDRDNSPLHF.